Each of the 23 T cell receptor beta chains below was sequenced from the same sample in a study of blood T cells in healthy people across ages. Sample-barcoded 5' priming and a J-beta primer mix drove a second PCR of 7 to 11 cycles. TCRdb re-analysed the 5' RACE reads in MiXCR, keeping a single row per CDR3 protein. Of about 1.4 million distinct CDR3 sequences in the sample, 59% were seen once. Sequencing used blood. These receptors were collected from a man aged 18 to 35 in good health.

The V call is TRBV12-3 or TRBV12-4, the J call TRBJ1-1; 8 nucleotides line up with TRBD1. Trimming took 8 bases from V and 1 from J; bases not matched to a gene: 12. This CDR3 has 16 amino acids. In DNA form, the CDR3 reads TGTGCCAGCGGGGGACAGGTGACCCCTGGGAACACTGAAGCTTTCTTT. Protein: CASGGQVTPGNTEAFF.

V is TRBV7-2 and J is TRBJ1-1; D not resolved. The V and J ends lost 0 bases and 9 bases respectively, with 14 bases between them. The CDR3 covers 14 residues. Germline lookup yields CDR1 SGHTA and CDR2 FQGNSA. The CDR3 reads CASSLAPDLIKAFF. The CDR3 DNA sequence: TGTGCCAGCAGCTTAGCTCCAGATCTAATCAAAGCTTTCTTT.

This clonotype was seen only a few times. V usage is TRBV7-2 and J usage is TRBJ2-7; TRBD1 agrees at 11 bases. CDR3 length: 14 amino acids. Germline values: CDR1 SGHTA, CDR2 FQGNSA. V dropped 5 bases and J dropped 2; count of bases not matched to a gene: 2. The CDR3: CASSRDRGTYEQYF. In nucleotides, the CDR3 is TGTGCCAGCAGCCGGGACAGGGGGACCTACGAGCAGTACTTC.

The CDR3 region has the DNA TGTGCCAGCAGTTTCAATTCCGGGACAGGGACCTACGAGCAGTACTTC. The encoded protein is CASSFNSGTGTYEQYF. This sequence joins TRBV6-2 or TRBV6-3 and TRBJ2-7; TRBD1 matches at 9 bases. Germline V lookup: CDR1 MNHEY, CDR2 SVGEGT. After removal of 4 bases from V and 2 bases from J, the junction contained 9 bases not matched to a gene. This CDR3 has 16 amino acids.

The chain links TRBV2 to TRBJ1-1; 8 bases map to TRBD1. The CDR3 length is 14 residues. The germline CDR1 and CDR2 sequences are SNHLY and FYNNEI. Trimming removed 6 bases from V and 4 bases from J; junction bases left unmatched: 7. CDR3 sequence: CASRPDRGRTEAFF. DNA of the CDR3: TGTGCCAGCAGACCCGACAGGGGTCGCACTGAAGCTTTCTTT. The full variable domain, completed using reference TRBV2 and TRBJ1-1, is EPEVTQTPSHQVTQMGQEVILRCVPISNHLYFYWYRQILGQKVEFLVSFYNNEISEKSEIFDDQFSVERPDGSNFTLKIRSTKLEDSAMYFCASRPDRGRTEAFFGQGTRLTVV.

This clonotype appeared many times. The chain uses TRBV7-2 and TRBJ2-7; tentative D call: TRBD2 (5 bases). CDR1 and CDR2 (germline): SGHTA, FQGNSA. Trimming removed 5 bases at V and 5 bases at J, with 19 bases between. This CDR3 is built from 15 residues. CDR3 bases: TGTGCCAGCAGCCATTATCGTCGGGGTGAACACGAGCAGTACTTC. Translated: CASSHYRRGEHEQYF.

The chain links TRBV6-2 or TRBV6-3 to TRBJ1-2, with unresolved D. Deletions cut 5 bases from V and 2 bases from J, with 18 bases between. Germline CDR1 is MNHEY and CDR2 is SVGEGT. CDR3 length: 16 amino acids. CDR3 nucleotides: TGTGCCAGCAGTCTCCTAACCTCGATCGGGAACTATGGCTACACCTTC. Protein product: CASSLLTSIGNYGYTF.

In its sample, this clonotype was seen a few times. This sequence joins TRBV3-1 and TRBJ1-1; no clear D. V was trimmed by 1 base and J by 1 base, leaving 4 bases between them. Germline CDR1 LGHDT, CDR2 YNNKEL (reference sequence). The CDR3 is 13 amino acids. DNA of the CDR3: TGTGCCAGCAGCCAAGTTTCGAACACTGAAGCTTTCTTT. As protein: CASSQVSNTEAFF.

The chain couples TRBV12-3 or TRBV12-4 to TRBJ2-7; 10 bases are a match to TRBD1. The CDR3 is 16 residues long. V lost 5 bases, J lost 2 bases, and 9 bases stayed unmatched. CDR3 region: CASSPHPGQGTYEQYF. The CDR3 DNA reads TGTGCCAGCAGTCCCCACCCGGGACAGGGGACCTACGAGCAGTACTTC.

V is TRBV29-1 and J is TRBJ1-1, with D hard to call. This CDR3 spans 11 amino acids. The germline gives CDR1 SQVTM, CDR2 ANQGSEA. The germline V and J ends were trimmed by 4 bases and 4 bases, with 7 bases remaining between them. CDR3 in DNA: TGCAGCGTTGTAGACGCCACTGAAGCTTTCTTT. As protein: CSVVDATEAFF.

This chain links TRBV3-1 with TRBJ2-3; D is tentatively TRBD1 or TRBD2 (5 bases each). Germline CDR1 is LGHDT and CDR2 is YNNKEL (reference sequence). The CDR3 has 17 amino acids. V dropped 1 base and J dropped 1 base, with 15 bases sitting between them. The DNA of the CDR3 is TGTGCCAGCAGCCAAGGTGGGGGATTAACTGGCACAGATACGCAGTATTTT. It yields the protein CASSQGGGLTGTDTQYF.

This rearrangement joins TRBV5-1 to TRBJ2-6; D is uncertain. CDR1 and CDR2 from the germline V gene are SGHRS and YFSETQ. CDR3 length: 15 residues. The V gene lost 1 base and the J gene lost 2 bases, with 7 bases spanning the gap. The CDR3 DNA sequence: TGCGCCAGCAGCTTGCTCGCACCTGGGGCCAACGTCCTGACTTTC. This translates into CASSLLAPGANVLTF.

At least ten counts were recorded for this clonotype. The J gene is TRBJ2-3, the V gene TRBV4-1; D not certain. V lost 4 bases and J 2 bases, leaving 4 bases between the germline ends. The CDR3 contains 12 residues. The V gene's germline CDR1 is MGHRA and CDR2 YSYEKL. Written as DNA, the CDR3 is TGCGCCAGCAGCCTACCCACAGATACGCAGTATTTT. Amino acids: CASSLPTDTQYF.

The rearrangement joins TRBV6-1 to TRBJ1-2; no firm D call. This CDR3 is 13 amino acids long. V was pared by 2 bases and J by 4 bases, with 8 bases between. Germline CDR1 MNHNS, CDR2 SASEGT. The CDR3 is CASSEMAGYGYTF. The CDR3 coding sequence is TGTGCCAGCAGTGAAATGGCGGGCTATGGCTACACCTTC.

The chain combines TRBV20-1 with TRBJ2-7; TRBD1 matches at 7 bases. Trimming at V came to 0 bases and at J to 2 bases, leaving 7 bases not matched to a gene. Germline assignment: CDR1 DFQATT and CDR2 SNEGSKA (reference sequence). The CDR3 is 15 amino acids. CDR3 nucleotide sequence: TGCAGTGCTAGAGATGACCGGGACAGCCCCTACGAGCAGTACTTC. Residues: CSARDDRDSPYEQYF.

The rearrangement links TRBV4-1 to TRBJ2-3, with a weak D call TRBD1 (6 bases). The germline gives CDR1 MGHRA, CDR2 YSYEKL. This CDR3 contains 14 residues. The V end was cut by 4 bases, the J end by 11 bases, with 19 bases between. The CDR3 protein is CASSPRWTADMQYF. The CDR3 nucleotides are TGCGCCAGCAGCCCGCGCTGGACAGCCGACATGCAGTATTTT.

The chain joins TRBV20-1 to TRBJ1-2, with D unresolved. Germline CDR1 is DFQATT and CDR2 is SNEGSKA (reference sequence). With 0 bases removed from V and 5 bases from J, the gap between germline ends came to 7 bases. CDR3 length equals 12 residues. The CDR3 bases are TGCAGTGCTAGAGATCAACAGTATGGCTACACCTTC. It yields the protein CSARDQQYGYTF.

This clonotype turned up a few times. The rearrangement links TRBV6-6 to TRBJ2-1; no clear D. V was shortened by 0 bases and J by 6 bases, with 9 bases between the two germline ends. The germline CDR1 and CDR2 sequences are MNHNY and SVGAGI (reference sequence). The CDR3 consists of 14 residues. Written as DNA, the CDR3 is TGTGCCAGCAGTTACTCGATTTGGGCCAATGAGCAGTTCTTC. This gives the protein CASSYSIWANEQFF.

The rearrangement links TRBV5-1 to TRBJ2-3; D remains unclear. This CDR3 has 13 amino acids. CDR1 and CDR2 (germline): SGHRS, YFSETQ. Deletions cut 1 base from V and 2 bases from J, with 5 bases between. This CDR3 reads CASSLFDTDTQYF. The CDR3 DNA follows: TGCGCCAGCAGCTTGTTTGACACAGATACGCAGTATTTT.

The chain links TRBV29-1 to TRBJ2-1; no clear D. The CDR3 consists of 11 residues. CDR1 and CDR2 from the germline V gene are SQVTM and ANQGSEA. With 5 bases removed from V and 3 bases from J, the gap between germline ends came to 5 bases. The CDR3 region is CSVRIYNEQFF. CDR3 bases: TGCAGCGTTAGAATCTACAATGAGCAGTTCTTC.

DNA of the CDR3: TGTGCCAGCAGTTCTCGGACTAGCGGGAATGAGCAGTTCTTC. This translates into CASSSRTSGNEQFF. This chain joins TRBV12-3 or TRBV12-4 and TRBJ2-1; the match to TRBD2 covers 11 bases. This CDR3 region has 14 residues. The J segment lost 7 bases and the V segment lost 4 bases, leaving 3 bases of the junction unmatched.

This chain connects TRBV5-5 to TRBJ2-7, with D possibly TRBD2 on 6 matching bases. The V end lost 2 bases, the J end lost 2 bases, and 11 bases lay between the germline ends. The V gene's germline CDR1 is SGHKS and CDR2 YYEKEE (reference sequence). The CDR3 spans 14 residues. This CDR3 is CASSFQEGPYEQYF. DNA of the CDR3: TGTGCCAGCAGCTTCCAGGAGGGGCCCTACGAGCAGTACTTC.

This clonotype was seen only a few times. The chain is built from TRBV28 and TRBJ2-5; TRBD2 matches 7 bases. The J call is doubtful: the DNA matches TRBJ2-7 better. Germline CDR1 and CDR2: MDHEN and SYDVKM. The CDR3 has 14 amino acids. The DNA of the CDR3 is TGTGCCAGTTCCGGGAGGTCGGGACGTTACGAGCAGTACTTC. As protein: CASSGRSGRYEQYF.